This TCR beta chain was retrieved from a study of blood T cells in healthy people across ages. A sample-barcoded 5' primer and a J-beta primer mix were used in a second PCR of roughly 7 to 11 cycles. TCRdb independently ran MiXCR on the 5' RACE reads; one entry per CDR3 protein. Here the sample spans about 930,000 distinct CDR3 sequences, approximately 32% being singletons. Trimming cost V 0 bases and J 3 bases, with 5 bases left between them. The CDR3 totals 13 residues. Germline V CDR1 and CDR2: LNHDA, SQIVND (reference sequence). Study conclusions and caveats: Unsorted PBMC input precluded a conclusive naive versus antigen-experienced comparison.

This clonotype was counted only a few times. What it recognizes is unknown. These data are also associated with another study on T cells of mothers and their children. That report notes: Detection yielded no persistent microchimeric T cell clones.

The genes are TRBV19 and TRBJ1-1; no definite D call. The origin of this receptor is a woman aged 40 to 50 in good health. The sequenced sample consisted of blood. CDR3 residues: CASSIDLDTEAFF. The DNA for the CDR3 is TGTGCCAGTAGTATAGACCTGGACACTGAAGCTTTCTTT.